This is a list of T cell receptor beta chains from one sample in a study of blood T cell repertoires in COVID-19. Measured with immunoSEQ multiplex PCR; TCRdb has only the in-frame clones, and not every one. The sample consists of 35,000 or so clones, about 81% of them appearing once. Material: peripheral blood. Receptor source: a human donor in a cohort sampled during active or convalescent COVID-19. The donor label of this sample is uncertain. Each CDR3 is given with its conserved first and last residue. The D gene is left open where the match is weak. Clone size is stated in some rows and not others, as once, few, many or a class when expanded.

v_gene: TRBV9; j_gene: TRBJ2-3; abundance: -; d_gene: -; CDR3nt: TGTGCCAGCAGCCCCCAGGGATCCACAGATACGCAGTATTTT; CDR3aa: CASSPQGSTDTQYF
v_gene: TRBV7-2; j_gene: TRBJ2-7; abundance: many; d_gene: -; CDR3nt: TGTGCCAGCAGCGAATCGCGGGACGACTACGAGCAGTACTTC; CDR3aa: CASSESRDDYEQYF
v_gene: TRBV5-1; j_gene: TRBJ2-2; abundance: -; d_gene: -; CDR3nt: TGCGCCAGCAGCCCTAAGCTCCAGGGTTCCGGGGAGCTGTTTTTT; CDR3aa: CASSPKLQGSGELFF
v_gene: TRBV4-3; j_gene: TRBJ2-5; abundance: -; d_gene: TRBD2; CDR3nt: TGCGCCAGCATGGGAGGGAAAATAGAGACCCAGTACTTC; CDR3aa: CASMGGKIETQYF
v_gene: TRBV15; j_gene: TRBJ2-5; abundance: -; d_gene: -; CDR3nt: TGTGCCACCAGCAGAGAATTGTCAAGGGGTGGCGAGACCCAGTACTTC; CDR3aa: CATSRELSRGGETQYF
v_gene: TRBV4-1; j_gene: TRBJ1-5; abundance: once; d_gene: -; CDR3nt: TGCGCCAGCAGCCAAGATTGGTCGGGGAACCAGCCCCAGCATTTT; CDR3aa: CASSQDWSGNQPQHF
v_gene: TRBV2; j_gene: TRBJ2-1; abundance: -; d_gene: TRBD2; CDR3nt: TGTGCCAGCAGTGAAACCGGGAGGGACTACAATGAGCAGTTCTTC; CDR3aa: CASSETGRDYNEQFF
v_gene: TRBV9; j_gene: TRBJ2-1; abundance: once; d_gene: TRBD1; CDR3nt: TGTGCCAGCAGCCCGGGGACAGGGGGCTACAATGAGCAGTTCTTC; CDR3aa: CASSPGTGGYNEQFF
v_gene: TRBV11-3; j_gene: TRBJ2-1; abundance: -; d_gene: -; CDR3nt: TGTGCCAGCAGCTTGCGGGACCCCTCGGCACGTGAGCAGTTCTTC; CDR3aa: CASSLRDPSAREQFF
v_gene: TRBV6-6; j_gene: TRBJ2-3; abundance: -; d_gene: -; CDR3nt: TGTGCCAGCAGTTACACTACTAGCACAGATACGCAGTATTTT; CDR3aa: CASSYTTSTDTQYF
v_gene: TRBV19; j_gene: TRBJ2-7; abundance: many; d_gene: -; CDR3nt: TGTGCCACCTCCGGCTCCTACGAGCAGTACTTC; CDR3aa: CATSGSYEQYF
v_gene: TRBV18; j_gene: TRBJ2-1; abundance: -; d_gene: TRBD2; CDR3nt: TGTGCCAGCTCACGGGACTACGGGGTGGATGAGCAGTTCTTC; CDR3aa: CASSRDYGVDEQFF
v_gene: TRBV5-1; j_gene: TRBJ1-3; abundance: -; d_gene: TRBD1; CDR3nt: TGCGCCAGCAGCTCCCGGACAGGGGGAAACACCATATATTTT; CDR3aa: CASSSRTGGNTIYF
v_gene: TRBV6-5; j_gene: TRBJ1-1; abundance: -; d_gene: TRBD1; CDR3nt: TGTGCCAGCAGTTACCCAGGGACAGGGTCCGAGAATGAAGCTTTCTTT; CDR3aa: CASSYPGTGSENEAFF
v_gene: TRBV18; j_gene: TRBJ1-3; abundance: -; d_gene: -; CDR3nt: TGTGCCAGCTCACCACCCGGGGGGCGCGGAAACACCATATATTTT; CDR3aa: CASSPPGGRGNTIYF
v_gene: TRBV19; j_gene: TRBJ2-3; abundance: -; d_gene: -; CDR3nt: TGTGCCAGTAGTTCCCGGACAGTGGGGACAGATACGCAGTATTTT; CDR3aa: CASSSRTVGTDTQYF
v_gene: TRBV30; j_gene: TRBJ2-5; abundance: -; d_gene: -; CDR3nt: TGTGCCTGGAGTGTGCCGGGACAAAAAGAGACCCAGTACTTC; CDR3aa: CAWSVPGQKETQYF
v_gene: TRBV5-1; j_gene: TRBJ2-7; abundance: -; d_gene: TRBD2; CDR3nt: TGCGCCAGCAGCTTGACGAGCGGGAGCACCTACGAGCAGTACTTC; CDR3aa: CASSLTSGSTYEQYF
v_gene: TRBV5-6; j_gene: TRBJ1-1; abundance: -; d_gene: TRBD1; CDR3nt: TGTGCCAGCAGCCTTACAGGGGGCAACACTGAAGCTTTCTTT; CDR3aa: CASSLTGGNTEAFF
v_gene: TRBV5-5; j_gene: TRBJ1-5; abundance: many; d_gene: -; CDR3nt: TGTGCCAGCAGCTTGGATGGGGCAGGGCTGTCGAATCAGCCCCAGCATTTT; CDR3aa: CASSLDGAGLSNQPQHF
v_gene: TRBV18; j_gene: TRBJ1-6; abundance: -; d_gene: TRBD1; CDR3nt: TGTGCCAGCTCACTTGCGGACAGGGTCGGTTCACCCCTCCACTTT; CDR3aa: CASSLADRVGSPLHF
v_gene: TRBV14; j_gene: TRBJ1-2; abundance: -; d_gene: -; CDR3nt: TGTGCCAGCAGCCAAGACAGGGCTTATGGCTACACCTTC; CDR3aa: CASSQDRAYGYTF
v_gene: TRBV7-8; j_gene: TRBJ2-1; abundance: -; d_gene: TRBD1; CDR3nt: TGTGCCAGCAGCCCGGGACAGGGCTCCTACAATGAGCAGTTCTTC; CDR3aa: CASSPGQGSYNEQFF
v_gene: TRBV25-1; j_gene: TRBJ1-2; abundance: -; d_gene: -; CDR3nt: TGTGCCAGCAGTCGGACTCCTAACTATGGCTACACCTTC; CDR3aa: CASSRTPNYGYTF
v_gene: TRBV11-2; j_gene: TRBJ2-3; abundance: -; d_gene: -; CDR3nt: TGTGCCAGCAGCTTTATTCCCACAGATACGCAGTATTTT; CDR3aa: CASSFIPTDTQYF
v_gene: TRBV4-2; j_gene: TRBJ2-2; abundance: -; d_gene: TRBD2; CDR3nt: TGTGCCAGCAGCCAAGAGTCTAGCGGGAGCGACACCGGGGAGCTGTTTTTT; CDR3aa: CASSQESSGSDTGELFF
v_gene: TRBV4-2; j_gene: TRBJ1-5; abundance: -; d_gene: -; CDR3nt: TGTGCCAGCAGCCATGGCGGAATCCTTCAGCCCCAGCATTTT; CDR3aa: CASSHGGILQPQHF
v_gene: TRBV2; j_gene: TRBJ1-2; abundance: -; d_gene: TRBD1; CDR3nt: TGTGCCAGCAGTCCCGGGACAGGGACCGACAATGGCTACACCTTC; CDR3aa: CASSPGTGTDNGYTF
v_gene: TRBV21-1; j_gene: TRBJ2-2; abundance: -; d_gene: -; CDR3nt: TGTGCCAGCAACCCGGGACAGGGGTCATCTAAGAACACCGGGGAGCTGTTTTTT; CDR3aa: CASNPGQGSSKNTGELFF
v_gene: TRBV19; j_gene: TRBJ2-2; abundance: -; d_gene: -; CDR3nt: TGTGCCAGTAGTATGGGCTGGAACACCGGGGAGCTGTTTTTT; CDR3aa: CASSMGWNTGELFF
v_gene: TRBV25-1; j_gene: TRBJ2-2; abundance: -; d_gene: -; CDR3nt: TGTGCCAGCAGTGAAGAGGCGAGCTTGAACACCGGGGAGCTGTTTTTT; CDR3aa: CASSEEASLNTGELFF
v_gene: TRBV7-8; j_gene: TRBJ2-4; abundance: -; d_gene: TRBD2; CDR3nt: TGTGCCAGCAGCCCTGGGACTAGAATAGCCAAAAACATTCAGTACTTC; CDR3aa: CASSPGTRIAKNIQYF
v_gene: TRBV7-2; j_gene: TRBJ2-3; abundance: once; d_gene: TRBD2; CDR3nt: TGTGCCAGCAGCTGGAGACTAGCGGGAGGGACAGATACGCAGTATTTT; CDR3aa: CASSWRLAGGTDTQYF
v_gene: TRBV19; j_gene: TRBJ2-7; abundance: -; d_gene: -; CDR3nt: TGTGCCAGTAGCCTCAGGACAGAAAACGAGCAGTACTTC; CDR3aa: CASSLRTENEQYF
v_gene: TRBV19; j_gene: TRBJ1-5; abundance: -; d_gene: TRBD1; CDR3nt: TGTGCCAGTAGCGCGGACAGGGGCTGGGGTAGCAATCAGCCCCAGCATTTT; CDR3aa: CASSADRGWGSNQPQHF
v_gene: TRBV4-1; j_gene: TRBJ2-2; abundance: -; d_gene: -; CDR3nt: TGCGCCAGCAGCCAAGATGGAGTGGGGACTTTCGGCGGGGAGCTGTTTTTT; CDR3aa: CASSQDGVGTFGGELFF
v_gene: TRBV7-3; j_gene: TRBJ2-5; abundance: few; d_gene: TRBD2; CDR3nt: TGTGCCAGCAGTCCGGGGGGAGGAGAGACCCAGTACTTC; CDR3aa: CASSPGGGETQYF
v_gene: TRBV25-1; j_gene: TRBJ2-2; abundance: -; d_gene: TRBD1; CDR3nt: TGTGCCAGCAGGGCAGGGGGCGGTAACACCGGGGAGCTGTTTTTT; CDR3aa: CASRAGGGNTGELFF
v_gene: TRBV27; j_gene: TRBJ2-3; abundance: once; d_gene: TRBD2; CDR3nt: TGTGCCAGCAGGGCCCTAGCGGGAGAGGGAGATACGCAGTATTTT; CDR3aa: CASRALAGEGDTQYF
v_gene: TRBV5-5; j_gene: TRBJ1-5; abundance: -; d_gene: -; CDR3nt: TGTGCCAGCAGCCCCGGGGGGGCTAGAAGCAATCAGCCCCAGCATTTT; CDR3aa: CASSPGGARSNQPQHF